The next 20 T cell receptor beta chains were all read from a single sample in a study of cytomegalovirus exposure and HLA in healthy donors. PCR primers comprised 60 Vbeta and 13 Jbeta primers. The method was immunoSEQ multiplex PCR; TCRdb's version includes in-frame clones alone and lacks a portion of them. There are 55,000 to 70,000 clones in the sample; around 82% occur only once, and less than 7% lies in the top ten. The material sequenced was PBMCs. The receptors come from a male donor in good health and CMV-seronegative.

The chain joins TRBV19 to TRBJ1-4, with D possibly matching TRBD1 (6 bases). Germline V lookup: CDR1 LNHDA, CDR2 SQIVND (reference sequence). The CDR3 sequence is 17 residues long. V was pared by 6 bases and J by 3 bases, with 20 bases between. DNA for the CDR3: TGTGCCAGTAGCCGAACAGGGTGGAGGAGTTCTAATGAAAAACTGTTTTTT. The encoded protein is CASSRTGWRSSNEKLFF.

The chain uses TRBV27 and TRBJ1-1, with 7 bases aligning to TRBD1. This CDR3 is 14 amino acids long. Unmatched junction bases numbered 5, after V lost 3 bases and J lost 4 bases. Germline-derived CDR1 and CDR2 are MNHEY and SMNVEV (reference sequence). The CDR3 bases are TGTGCCAGCAGTTTGTACAGGGGAGGCACTGAAGCTTTCTTT. Translation gives CASSLYRGGTEAFF.

The V and J genes are TRBV5-5 and TRBJ2-3; D is uncertain. Trimming removed 4 bases from V and 6 bases from J, with 12 bases in between. In germline, CDR1 is SGHKS, CDR2 YYEKEE (reference sequence). The length of the CDR3 is 13 residues. The DNA of the CDR3 is TGTGCCAGCAGCGTCCCCCATCAGGATACGCAGTATTTT. Its protein is CASSVPHQDTQYF.

The V and J genes are TRBV18 and TRBJ1-1; possible D gene TRBD1, 6 bases. Germline V gene sequence: CDR1 KGHSH, CDR2 LQKENI. The CDR3 runs 15 residues. Trimming removed 3 bases at V and 4 bases at J, with 15 bases between. The CDR3 here is CASSPNTRTVTEAFF. The CDR3 DNA reads as TGTGCCAGCTCACCTAACACTAGGACAGTCACTGAAGCTTTCTTT.

This clone turned up a few times. The chain recombines TRBV7-8 with TRBJ1-5; no reliable D call. The germline gives CDR1 SGHVS, CDR2 FQNEAQ. Trimming stripped 1 base from V and 2 bases from J, with 12 bases between. The CDR3 sequence is 16 residues long. Here the CDR3 DNA reads TGTGCCAGCAGCTTAGACATTGGAGTGGGCAATCAGCCCCAGCATTTT. Its translation: CASSLDIGVGNQPQHF.

J is TRBJ2-7 and V is TRBV19; TRBD1 aligns across 8 bases. This CDR3 has 16 amino acids. The J segment lost 6 bases and the V segment lost 5 bases, leaving 15 bases of the junction unmatched. Germline values: CDR1 LNHDA, CDR2 SQIVND (reference sequence). CDR3 sequence: CASSPGLEQGVSEQYF. The CDR3 coding sequence is TGTGCCAGTAGTCCCGGGCTAGAACAGGGGGTTTCCGAGCAGTACTTC.

This chain links TRBV19 with TRBJ2-2; possibly TRBD2 for D (5 bases). Trimming removed 7 bases from V and 8 bases from J, with 17 bases in between. This CDR3 is built from 14 residues. Germline CDR1 and CDR2: LNHDA and SQIVND (reference sequence). The CDR3 coding sequence is TGTGCCAGTAAATACAGAAACTCGGGAGGGGAGCTGTTTTTT. As protein: CASKYRNSGGELFF.

The genes are TRBV6-5 and TRBJ2-7, with D possibly being TRBD1 (7 bases). The CDR3 spans 14 residues. Germline V gene lookup returns CDR1 MNHEY and CDR2 SVGAGI. V shed 10 bases and J shed 2 bases, with 18 bases lying between them. The CDR3 loop is CATQPGGTAYEQYF. The CDR3 nucleotides read TGTGCCACCCAACCCGGCGGGACAGCCTACGAGCAGTACTTC.

The chain employs TRBV2 and TRBJ2-7; D may be TRBD1 (6 bases). Germline lookup yields CDR1 SNHLY and CDR2 FYNNEI. CDR3 length: 13 amino acids. CDR3 protein: CASGTNYSYEQYF. The CDR3 DNA reads TGTGCTTCCGGGACAAATTACTCCTACGAGCAGTACTTC.

V and J are TRBV27 and TRBJ2-3, with D possibly being TRBD2 (5 bases). Germline V gene sequence: CDR1 MNHEY, CDR2 SMNVEV (reference sequence). Trimming cost V 2 bases and J 4 bases, with 25 bases left between them. The CDR3 sequence is 19 residues long. This chain's CDR3 is CASSLNALITSPGADTQYF. The DNA of the CDR3 is TGTGCCAGCAGTTTAAACGCATTAATTACGTCACCCGGGGCAGATACGCAGTATTTT.

The rearrangement links TRBV2 to TRBJ2-2; D is uncertain. Germline lookup yields CDR1 SNHLY and CDR2 FYNNEI. V was cut by 5 bases and J by 2 bases, with 9 bases left in between. This CDR3 spans 14 amino acids. The CDR3 DNA is TGTGCCAGCAGTCCCACCCTAAACACCGGGGAGCTGTTTTTT. This translates into CASSPTLNTGELFF. The full variable domain, in which reference TRBV2 and TRBJ2-2 provide the parts outside the CDR3, is EPEVTQTPSHQVTQMGQEVILRCVPISNHLYFYWYRQILGQKVEFLVSFYNNEISEKSEIFDDQFSVERPDGSNFTLKIRSTKLEDSAMYFCASSPTLNTGELFFGEGSRLTVL.

This rearrangement joins TRBV6-5 to TRBJ1-5, with a tentative D call TRBD1 (6 bases). CDR1 is MNHEY, CDR2 SVGAGI, per germline. Trimming removed 9 bases at V and 3 bases at J, with 18 bases between. This CDR3 contains 15 residues. The CDR3 region has the DNA TGTGCCAGACCCCGACAGGTGGGGTTCAATCAGCCCCAGCATTTT. Amino acid sequence: CARPRQVGFNQPQHF.

This chain connects TRBV2 to TRBJ1-3, with 7 bases aligning to TRBD1. The V gene end was trimmed by 8 bases and the J gene end by 3 bases; junction bases not matched to a gene: 4. The CDR3 spans 13 residues. Germline CDR1 SNHLY, CDR2 FYNNEI. The CDR3 sequence is CASRRGLGNTIYF. The CDR3 DNA reads TGTGCCAGCCGAAGGGGGCTTGGAAACACCATATATTTT.

This clone appeared once. The rearrangement uses TRBV27 and TRBJ1-2, with TRBD1 matching 7 bases. The CDR3 consists of 14 residues. Germline V lookup: CDR1 MNHEY, CDR2 SMNVEV (reference sequence). V lost 2 bases and J lost 3; bases outside the gene matches: 3. CDR3 DNA: TGTGCCAGCAGTTTAAGGGACAGAGACTATGGCTACACCTTC. Translated, it gives CASSLRDRDYGYTF.

In its sample, this clone was seen a few times. The J gene is TRBJ1-2, the V gene TRBV13, with 7 positions matching TRBD1. The CDR3 runs to 12 residues. The V gene end was trimmed by 8 bases and the J gene end by 8 bases; junction bases not matched to a gene: 8. Germline-derived CDR1 and CDR2 are PRHDT and FYEKMQ (reference sequence). DNA for the CDR3: TGTGCCAGCTCACAGGGGAGGCAGGGCTACACCTTC. This gives the protein CASSQGRQGYTF.

DNA of the CDR3: TGTGCCAGTGCGCCCGGGACATCCACCGGGGAGCTGTTTTTT. It codes for CASAPGTSTGELFF. This chain uses TRBV19 with TRBJ2-2, with D perhaps TRBD1 (6 bases). Germline values: CDR1 LNHDA, CDR2 SQIVND (reference sequence). The CDR3 runs to 14 residues. Trimming removed 8 bases at V and 4 bases at J, with 14 bases between. The variable domain in full, completed from reference TRBV19 and TRBJ2-2, reads DGGITQSPKYLFRKEGQNVTLSCEQNLNHDAMYWYRQDPGQGLRLIYYSQIVNDFQKGDIAEGYSVSREKKESFPLTVTSAQKNPTAFYLCASAPGTSTGELFFGEGSRLTVL.

This clone was detected a few times. Germline is not matched at one junction end, which may reflect a read error. V and J are TRBV7-7 and TRBJ2-3; D is perhaps TRBD2 (6 bases). The CDR3 is made up of 14 amino acids. The germline V gene encodes CDR1 SSHAT and CDR2 FNYEAQ (reference sequence). In DNA, the CDR3 is TGTGCTAGCAGCTCGGGAGTCCCCACAGATACGCAGTATTTT. Translating gives CASSSGVPTDTQYF.

The rearrangement links TRBV14 to TRBJ1-1; D is perhaps TRBD1 (6 bases). V was pared by 0 bases and J by 4 bases, with 12 bases between. Germline assignment: CDR1 SGHDN and CDR2 FVKESK. CDR3 length: 15 amino acids. The CDR3 DNA reads as TGTGCCAGCAGCCAAGATCGGGGGGCCGGCACTGAAGCTTTCTTT. It translates to CASSQDRGAGTEAFF.

The chain links TRBV7-2 to TRBJ2-3; D remains ambiguous. The CDR3 length is 14 residues. Trimming left V 2 bases short and J 1 base short, with 7 bases between. Germline CDR1 and CDR2: SGHTA and FQGNSA. This CDR3 is CASSLLEGTDTQYF. The CDR3 coding sequence is TGTGCCAGCAGCTTATTAGAGGGCACAGATACGCAGTATTTT. Full variable domain (missing parts from reference TRBV7-2 and TRBJ2-3): GAGVSQSPSNKVTEKGKDVELRCDPISGHTALYWYRQSLGQGLEFLIYFQGNSAPDKSGLPSDRFSAERTGGSVSTLTIQRTQQEDSAVYLCASSLLEGTDTQYFGPGTRLTVL.

V is TRBV18 and J is TRBJ1-1; TRBD1 is a possible D gene (6 bases). V gave up 0 bases and J gave up 1 base, with 6 bases separating them. Germline V gene lookup returns CDR1 KGHSH and CDR2 LQKENI. This CDR3 is built from 14 residues. In DNA form, the CDR3 reads TGTGCCAGCTCACCACCGACAGGGAACACTGAAGCTTTCTTT. It is translated as CASSPPTGNTEAFF.